Each of the 21 T cell receptor beta chains below was sequenced from the same sample in a study of patients and donors after allogeneic stem cell transplantation. TCRdb independently ran MiXCR on the RT-PCR reads; one entry per CDR3 protein. The sample carries approximately 430,000 distinct CDR3 sequences, 16% recorded once. Sequenced material: blood, either unsorted or a sorted T cell fraction (not recorded which). Receptor source: a human donor who was either an allogeneic HSCT recipient or a stem cell or donor lymphocyte infusion donor (not recorded which). It is not recorded whose cells these are; they may come from a transplant donor.

The chain couples TRBV4-1 to TRBJ2-7; TRBD1 is a possible D gene (6 bases). The length of the CDR3 is 14 residues. Germline V lookup: CDR1 MGHRA, CDR2 YSYEKL. V dropped 2 bases and J dropped 6 bases, with 14 bases sitting between them. As DNA, the CDR3 is TGCGCCAGCAGCCAACGAGTACAGGGCGGCGAGCAGTACTTC. Protein: CASSQRVQGGEQYF.

This clonotype was counted only a few times. V gene TRBV2 combines with J gene TRBJ1-6; D ambiguous. This CDR3 has 11 residues. V was shortened by 7 bases and J by 9 bases, with 7 bases between the two germline ends. Germline values: CDR1 SNHLY, CDR2 FYNNEI. The CDR3 bases are TGTGCCAGCACTGGCTTTTCACCCCTCCACTTT. It translates to CASTGFSPLHF.

This clonotype was detected only a few times. The chain is built from TRBV27 and TRBJ1-6; a possible D gene is TRBD1 (6 bases). The CDR3 loop spans 16 amino acids. Trimming left V 10 bases short and J 4 bases short, with 20 bases between. Germline V gives CDR1 MNHEY, CDR2 SMNVEV (reference sequence). The CDR3 nucleotides read TGTGCCACCACCAGACAGGCGGGCGGTTATAATTCACCCCTCCACTTT. Residues: CATTRQAGGYNSPLHF.

This clonotype occurred a few times. The chain joins TRBV4-1 to TRBJ2-7, with D perhaps being TRBD1 or TRBD2 (5 bases each). This CDR3 is built from 15 residues. Germline V gene data show CDR1 as MGHRA and CDR2 as YSYEKL. The V gene lost 5 bases and the J gene lost 3 bases, with 17 bases spanning the gap. CDR3 sequence reads: CASSTGAAALYEQYF. The CDR3 coding sequence is TGCGCCAGCAGCACAGGAGCAGCGGCCCTCTACGAGCAGTACTTC.

The sample holds a few counts of this clonotype. V gene TRBV7-7 combines with J gene TRBJ2-5, with a tentative D call TRBD2 (6 bases). CDR3 length: 12 amino acids. Germline V gives CDR1 SSHAT, CDR2 FNYEAQ (reference sequence). Trimming removed 6 bases from V and 5 bases from J, with 10 bases in between. The CDR3 region has the DNA TGTGCCAGCAGTGTCGGGAGTGAGACCCAGTACTTC. Its protein is CASSVGSETQYF. Filled out from reference TRBV7-7 and TRBJ2-5, the complete variable domain reads GAGVSQSPRYKVTKRGQDVTLRCDPISSHATLYWYQQALGQGPEFLTYFNYEAQPDKSGLPSDRFSAERPEGSISTLTIQRTEQRDSAMYRCASSVGSETQYFGPGTRLLVL.

In this sample, this clonotype turned up a few times. This chain links TRBV18 with TRBJ1-3, with TRBD1 matching 9 bases. CDR1 and CDR2 (germline): KGHSH, LQKENI. Unmatched junction bases numbered 3, after V lost 3 bases and J lost 0 bases. The CDR3 consists of 16 residues. The CDR3 DNA sequence: TGTGCCAGCTCACCCCGGGACAGGGTCTCTGGAAACACCATATATTTT. Amino acids: CASSPRDRVSGNTIYF.

There are a few counts of this clonotype. The genes are TRBV6-4 and TRBJ2-2; the D gene is possibly TRBD1 (6 bases). Germline V lookup: CDR1 MRHNA, CDR2 SNTAGT. The V end lost 8 bases, the J end lost 4 bases, and 17 bases lay between the germline ends. This CDR3 is 15 amino acids long. Here the CDR3 reads CASELRGQLTGELFF. In nucleotides, the CDR3 is TGTGCCAGCGAGTTGAGAGGACAGCTCACCGGGGAGCTGTTTTTT.

The chain couples TRBV10-3 to TRBJ2-2, with 7 bases identical to TRBD2. From germline, CDR1 is ENHRY and CDR2 SYGVKD. The CDR3 runs 16 residues. The J segment lost 2 bases and the V segment lost 8 bases, leaving 11 bases of the junction unmatched. The CDR3 coding sequence is TGTGCCATCCAAACAGATCCGGGACTAAACACCGGGGAGCTGTTTTTT. Translating gives CAIQTDPGLNTGELFF.

The V call is TRBV5-6, the J call TRBJ1-3; D is unclear. The CDR3 loop spans 16 amino acids. CDR1 SGHDT and CDR2 YYEEEE come from the germline V gene. Trimming took off 4 bases at V and 0 bases at J, with 14 bases between the two ends. The CDR3 DNA reads TGTGCCAGCAGCCCCCGACGGAGGGTCTCTGGAAACACCATATATTTT. It codes for CASSPRRRVSGNTIYF.

The V call is TRBV7-2, the J call TRBJ1-3, with D unresolved. Between the trimmed V and J ends, which lost 4 bases and 2 bases, there was a span of 12 bases. The V gene's germline CDR1 is SGHTA and CDR2 FQGNSA. The CDR3 covers 15 residues. The CDR3 region has the DNA TGTGCCAGCAGCTCCTTTTGGGCCCCTGGAAACACCATATATTTT. Residues: CASSSFWAPGNTIYF.

The CDR3 DNA reads as TGTGCCAGCAGTTACGGTCTAGGGCGAGATACGCAGTATTTT. Amino acid sequence: CASSYGLGRDTQYF. The genes are TRBV6-5 and TRBJ2-3; D call uncertain. The CDR3 is 14 residues long. V was cut by 2 bases and J by 5 bases, with 11 bases left in between. In germline, CDR1 is MNHEY, CDR2 SVGAGI.

The chain employs TRBV20-1 and TRBJ2-1, with 12 positions matching TRBD2. The CDR3 sequence is 14 residues long. With V trimmed by 6 bases and J by 8 bases, 8 bases remained unmatched. Looked up from germline, CDR1 is DFQATT and CDR2 is SNEGSKA (reference sequence). The CDR3 region is CSASGLAGTYEQFF. CDR3 DNA sequence: TGCAGTGCCAGTGGACTAGCGGGAACGTATGAGCAGTTCTTC.

Only a few counts were recorded for this clonotype. The V gene is TRBV20-1, the J gene TRBJ1-3, with D unclear. CDR3 length: 17 amino acids. Germline CDR1 is DFQATT and CDR2 is SNEGSKA (reference sequence). The germline V and J ends were trimmed by 0 bases and 3 bases, with 18 bases remaining between them. The CDR3 is CSARDPWGIRGGNTIYF. The CDR3 nucleotides are TGCAGTGCTAGAGATCCGTGGGGAATCCGAGGTGGAAACACCATATATTTT.

J is TRBJ2-7 and V is TRBV15, with D unclear. The germline gives CDR1 LNHNV, CDR2 YYDKDF (reference sequence). CDR3 length: 13 amino acids. V gave up 0 bases and J gave up 9 bases, with 12 bases separating them. CDR3 amino acids: CATSREVNWMQYF. The CDR3 DNA follows: TGTGCCACCAGCAGAGAGGTAAACTGGATGCAGTACTTC. The entire variable domain, with the rest obtained from reference TRBV15 and TRBJ2-7, is as follows: DAMVIQNPRYQVTQFGKPVTLSCSQTLNHNVMYWYQQKSSQAPKLLFHYYDKDFNNEADTPDNFQSRRPNTSFCFLDIRSPGLGDTAMYLCATSREVNWMQYFGPGTRLTVT.

This clonotype was picked up a small number of times. The chain combines TRBV12-3 or TRBV12-4 with TRBJ1-5; D possibly corresponds to TRBD1 (5 bases). This CDR3 region has 14 residues. Trimming removed 6 bases at V and 3 bases at J, with 12 bases between. The CDR3 region has the DNA TGTGCCAGCAGCTTCGACAGCACCAATCAGCCCCAGCATTTT. It codes for CASSFDSTNQPQHF.

V usage is TRBV6-5 and J usage is TRBJ2-3; 11 bases are a match to TRBD1. The CDR3 sequence is 16 residues long. V lost 0 bases, J lost 6 bases, and 5 bases stayed unmatched. Germline CDR1 is MNHEY and CDR2 is SVGAGI. This CDR3 is CASSYSGQGAKDTQYF. DNA of the CDR3: TGTGCCAGCAGTTACTCAGGACAGGGGGCGAAGGATACGCAGTATTTT.

This clonotype was found a few times. The chain is built from TRBV5-8 and TRBJ2-1; a possible D gene is TRBD2 (5 bases). Trimming took 1 base from V and 3 from J, leaving 11 bases between them. Germline V gives CDR1 SGHTS, CDR2 YDEGEE. The CDR3 totals 15 residues. CDR3 region: CASSLFLAVYNEQFF. CDR3 DNA: TGTGCCAGCAGCTTGTTCCTAGCCGTCTACAATGAGCAGTTCTTC.

This clonotype was observed a few times. The chain recombines TRBV12-3 or TRBV12-4 with TRBJ2-2; D gene unclear. The V gene lost 7 bases and the J gene lost 2 bases, with 8 bases spanning the gap. The CDR3 totals 13 residues. This CDR3 is CASNRENTGELFF. CDR3 nucleotide sequence: TGTGCCAGCAATAGGGAAAACACCGGGGAGCTGTTTTTT.

This clonotype was counted a few times. V gene TRBV29-1 combines with J gene TRBJ1-2; D may be TRBD1 (6 bases). In germline, CDR1 is SQVTM, CDR2 ANQGSEA. The CDR3 totals 15 residues. The V gene lost 3 bases and the J gene lost 3 bases, with 17 bases spanning the gap. CDR3 amino acids: CSVEARGAGDYGYTF. Here the CDR3 DNA reads TGCAGCGTTGAGGCACGGGGGGCTGGTGACTATGGCTACACCTTC.

This clonotype came up many times. The chain combines TRBV20-1 with TRBJ2-1, with 8 bases that match TRBD2. The CDR3 runs 14 residues. Germline V gives CDR1 DFQATT, CDR2 SNEGSKA (reference sequence). Germline trimming cut 5 bases from V and 8 bases from J; bases unmatched to any gene: 11. The CDR3 reads CSAGVAGGHHEQFF. DNA of the CDR3: TGCAGTGCTGGGGTGGCGGGAGGCCACCATGAGCAGTTCTTC.

The genes are TRBV7-9 and TRBJ1-2, with D possibly TRBD1 on 5 matching bases. V was trimmed by 4 bases and J by 2 bases, leaving 14 bases between them. The CDR3 spans 15 residues. CDR1 is SEHNR and CDR2 is FQNEAQ in the germline V gene (reference sequence). The CDR3, as DNA: TGTGCCAGCAGCTCCCTTCCGGGACCAAACTATGGCTACACCTTC. Translating it yields CASSSLPGPNYGYTF.